A selection of T cell receptor beta chains follows, all from one sample in a study of cytomegalovirus exposure and HLA in healthy donors. Method: immunoSEQ multiplex PCR; TCRdb's copy keeps in-frame clones and lacks some. The sample has 100,000 to 150,000 clones, about 80% seen once. Sequenced material: PBMCs. The source of these receptors is a man aged 35-49 years in good health and CMV-seronegative. The CDR3 runs from the conserved cysteine through the conserved F or W. A D gene is named only where the DNA matches it firmly. The size of a clone is reported for some rows only, either as once, few or many, or as a class for expanded clones.

NA	TRBV7-9	NA	TRBJ1-2	TGTGCCAGCAGCCCACGTACAGGGTCAGGTGGCTACACCTTC	CASSPRTGSGGYTF
NA	TRBV29-1	once	TRBJ1-1	TGCAGCGTTGTTTTCTTTCCGAACACTGAAGCTTTCTTT	CSVVFFPNTEAFF
TRBD1	TRBV18	NA	TRBJ1-1	TGTGCCAGCTCACCCGCTAATACCGGGACAGGGAACACTGAAGCTTTCTTT	CASSPANTGTGNTEAFF
TRBD1	TRBV30	NA	TRBJ2-5	TGTGCCTGGAGTGTATCAGGGGGCGTTGAGACCCAGTACTTC	CAWSVSGGVETQYF
NA	TRBV9	NA	TRBJ2-2	TGTGCCAGCAGCGTAGGGGGCTACACCGGGGAGCTGTTTTTT	CASSVGGYTGELFF
NA	TRBV5-1	NA	TRBJ2-5	TGCGCCAGCAGCTTGGCCCCAGCGGGCGCGGGAGAGACCCAGTACTTC	CASSLAPAGAGETQYF
NA	TRBV5-1	NA	TRBJ2-1	TGCGCCAGCAGCTGGGCGGGTAAGAATGAGCAGTTCTTC	CASSWAGKNEQFF
TRBD2	TRBV4-3	NA	TRBJ2-3	TGCGCCAGCAGCCAAGGACTAGCCCTAAGCACAGATACGCAGTATTTT	CASSQGLALSTDTQYF
TRBD1	TRBV5-1	NA	TRBJ1-1	TGCGCCAGCAGCTTGCAGGGGGCGATGGGCACTGAAGCTTTCTTT	CASSLQGAMGTEAFF
NA	TRBV29-1	NA	TRBJ1-5	TGCAGCGTGGCTCCAGGGAATAGCAATCAGCCCCAGCATTTT	CSVAPGNSNQPQHF
TRBD1	TRBV6-5	NA	TRBJ1-2	TGTGCCAGCAGGCAACAGGGGGGTGACTATGGCTACACCTTC	CASRQQGGDYGYTF
TRBD1	TRBV5-4	NA	TRBJ1-4	TGTGCCAGCAGCTTGGGTGGACAGGATGTAGTTTTT	CASSLGGQDVVF
NA	TRBV25-1	NA	TRBJ1-6	TGTGCCAGCCACGACAGGCCGGGACGATCCCTCCACTTT	CASHDRPGRSLHF
TRBD1	TRBV7-8	NA	TRBJ2-1	TGTGCCAGCAGCCGGGACAGCCCCCATGAGCAGTTCTTC	CASSRDSPHEQFF
NA	TRBV27	NA	TRBJ1-1	TGTGCCAGCAGTTTACCGGGGGCTGAAGCTTTCTTT	CASSLPGAEAFF
TRBD2	TRBV9	NA	TRBJ2-3	TGTGCCAGCAGCGCCCCTAGCGGGGGCCTTCATACGCAGTATTTT	CASSAPSGGLHTQYF
NA	TRBV5-4	NA	TRBJ1-1	TGTGCCAGCAGCTTAGACAGGACGAACACTGAAGCTTTCTTT	CASSLDRTNTEAFF
TRBD2	TRBV2	few	TRBJ2-1	TGTGCCAGCAGTGAAGGCCTAGCGGGGGCCTACAATGAGCAGTTCTTC	CASSEGLAGAYNEQFF
NA	TRBV20-1	NA	TRBJ2-1	TGCAGTGCTTCCGTCTACAATGAGCAGTTCTTC	CSASVYNEQFF
NA	TRBV4-2	medium-sized	TRBJ2-1	TGTGCCAGCAGCCTTGAACTAATCTCCTACAATGAGCAGTTCTTC	CASSLELISYNEQFF
TRBD1	TRBV2	NA	TRBJ2-4	TGTGCCAGCAGTCAGGACAGGGCCAAAAACATTCAGTACTTC	CASSQDRAKNIQYF
NA	TRBV11-2	NA	TRBJ1-4	TGTGCCAGCAGCCCTTCCCCAACACATGGAGGGGTCGGTAATGAAAAACTGTTTTTT	CASSPSPTHGGVGNEKLFF
NA	TRBV5-6	NA	TRBJ1-1	TGTGCCAGCAGCTTGGAACTTAAGAACACTGAAGCTTTCTTT	CASSLELKNTEAFF
NA	TRBV5-1	NA	TRBJ1-1	TGCGCCAGCAGCTCGACGACACAGGAGATGAACACTGAAGCTTTCTTT	CASSSTTQEMNTEAFF
TRBD1	TRBV27	few	TRBJ2-7	TGTGCCAGCAGTTTATCGGGACAGAATCAGTACTTC	CASSLSGQNQYF
NA	TRBV6-5	NA	TRBJ2-7	TGTGCCAGCAGTAACCCACGGGGGGCCGAATACGAGCAGTACTTC	CASSNPRGAEYEQYF
TRBD2	TRBV19	NA	TRBJ2-3	TGTGCCACCACTCTGGGGACTAGCCGAACAGATACGCAGTATTTT	CATTLGTSRTDTQYF
NA	TRBV15	once	TRBJ1-5	TGTGCCACCAGCAGTCGGGGGGATCCCAATCAGCCCCACCAGCCCCAGCATTTT	CATSSRGDPNQPHQPQHF
NA	TRBV14	few	TRBJ1-4	TGTGCCAGCAGCCAAGCAAGGCAACTGGGAGGTGAAAAACTGTTTTTT	CASSQARQLGGEKLFF
NA	TRBV6-6	once	TRBJ1-1	TGTGCCAGCAGTCGCTCGGGGAACACTGAAGCTTTCTTT	CASSRSGNTEAFF
TRBD1	TRBV2	NA	TRBJ2-2	TGTGCCAGCAGTTCCGGGACAGGGCAGGGCACCGGGGAGCTGTTTTTT	CASSSGTGQGTGELFF
NA	TRBV6-6	NA	TRBJ2-5	TGTGCCAGCAGTTATTCAGAGGGAGAGACCCAGTACTTC	CASSYSEGETQYF
NA	TRBV6-1	NA	TRBJ1-1	TGTGCCAGCAGTGAATTAGGGGGCACTGAAGCTTTCTTT	CASSELGGTEAFF
TRBD2	TRBV5-4	NA	TRBJ2-1	TGTGCCAGCAGCTTGGCGGGGGGGCTCCACAATGAGCAGTTCTTC	CASSLAGGLHNEQFF
TRBD2	TRBV19	NA	TRBJ2-1	TGTGCCGGGGGACTAGCGGGGAGCTCCTACAATGAGCAGTTCTTC	CAGGLAGSSYNEQFF
TRBD2	TRBV9	once	TRBJ2-1	TGTGCCAGCAGCCCCCCCGGGGGGGGCCATTACAATGAGCAGTTCTTC	CASSPPGGGHYNEQFF
TRBD1	TRBV27	NA	TRBJ1-5	TGTGCCAGCACCCCAGGACAGGGGGTGTCTCAGCCCCAGCATTTT	CASTPGQGVSQPQHF
NA	TRBV5-5	NA	TRBJ1-3	TGTGCCAGCAGCGAGGATAACGCCTCTGGAAGCACCATATATTTT	CASSEDNASGSTIYF
NA	TRBV19	NA	TRBJ2-5	TGTGCCAGTAGCATGACTAATGGGGTAGCAGAGCAGTACTTC	CASSMTNGVAEQYF
NA	TRBV11-1	NA	TRBJ2-7	TGTGCCAGCAGCTTATCCATCCCCTCCTACGAGCAGTACTTC	CASSLSIPSYEQYF
NA	TRBV30	few	TRBJ2-6	TGTGCCTGGAGTGTAACCTGGCTCTCTGGGGCCAACGTCCTGACTTTC	CAWSVTWLSGANVLTF
TRBD1	TRBV29-1	NA	TRBJ2-7	TGCAGCGTTGCTCGGACAGGGCTGTCCTACGAGCAGTACTTC	CSVARTGLSYEQYF
NA	TRBV28	NA	TRBJ1-1	TGTGCCAGCAGTCTTCGACCCGAGAGGCCCATGAACACTGAAGCTTTCTTT	CASSLRPERPMNTEAFF
NA	TRBV5-4	NA	TRBJ2-2	TGTGCCAGCAGCTTCTCTATAGACACCGGGGAGCTGTTTTTT	CASSFSIDTGELFF
NA	TRBV5-4	NA	TRBJ2-7	TGTGCCAGCAGCTTAAGGGACACCTCCTACGAGCAGTACTTC	CASSLRDTSYEQYF